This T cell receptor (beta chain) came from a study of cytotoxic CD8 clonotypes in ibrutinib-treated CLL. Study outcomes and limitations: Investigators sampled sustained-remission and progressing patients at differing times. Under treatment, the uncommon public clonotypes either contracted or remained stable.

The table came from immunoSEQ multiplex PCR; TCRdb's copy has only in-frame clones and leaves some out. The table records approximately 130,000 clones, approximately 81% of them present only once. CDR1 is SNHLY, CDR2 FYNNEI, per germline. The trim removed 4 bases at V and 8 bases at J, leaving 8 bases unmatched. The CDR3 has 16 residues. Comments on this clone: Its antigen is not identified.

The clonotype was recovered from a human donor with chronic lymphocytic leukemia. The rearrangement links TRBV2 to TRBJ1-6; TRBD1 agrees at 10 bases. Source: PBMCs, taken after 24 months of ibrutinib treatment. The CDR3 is CASSGDRGGQDSPLHF. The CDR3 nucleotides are TGTGCCAGCAGTGGGGACAGGGGAGGCCAGGATTCACCCCTCCACTTT.